The sequence of this TCR beta chain was determined in a study of a mutant IDH1 vaccine in newly diagnosed glioma (dated by TCRdb to the early 2020s). In terms of the full investigation: Across visits V03 through V10, patients got a total of eight vaccinations, given in weeks 1, 3, 5, 7, 11, 15, 19 and 23. In the chemotherapy-containing groups, vaccination started alongside temozolomide cycles, whereas in patients who had radiotherapy alone it started 4-6 weeks after radiotherapy. Of the approximately 33 patients who were treated, approximately 62% were male and approximately 40% were female, and the mean age was around 40 years. Before enrollment, patients had received standard therapy of radiotherapy alone, temozolomide alone, or radiochemotherapy with temozolomide; most received the combination. Peripheral blood was collected at six visits: V03 (baseline), V05, V07, V10, V12 and V13. Longitudinal TCRB deep sequencing was performed for 25 to 30 treated patients wherever samples were available for exploratory analyses. What the authors observed across the whole study: Availability determined which PBMC samples were chosen for TCRB deep sequencing. Vaccine-induced immune responses across multiple MHC alleles were detected in around 92% of patients. Changes in the top peripheral T cell clonotypes picked up by TCRB sequencing did not appear to be linked to pseudoprogression. It was noted by the authors that analyses of patient blood samples could not be reproduced owing to sample limitations.

The library was produced with the immunoSEQ multiplex PCR assay. The hsTCRB Kit was used according to the manufacturer's protocol to amplify rearranged TCR beta chain sequences. TCRB libraries were sequenced on an Illumina MiSeq. Turning to the authors' computational methods: The proprietary platform of the kit vendor was used for demultiplexing, trimming and gene mapping. TCRdb obtained this table from immuneACCESS and retained in-frame rearrangements with V and J assigned. These tables miss some clones; where compared with another copy, unresolved V genes account for less than half of the shortfall, and the remainder is unexplained. V and J calls and clone size follow that table, whereas D and trimming were derived from the DNA. This sample has about 55,000 clones in its table, and 80% of those were observed once. The ten most abundant clones make up 5% to 7.5% of the sample. The time point label of this sample denotes: week 23, last vaccination. A 20-mer mutant IDH1 peptide at 300 micrograms in Montanide made up each vaccine dose, which was injected subcutaneously together with topical imiquimod. All donors had newly diagnosed IDH1-mutant astrocytomas of WHO grade 3 or 4 that showed loss of nuclear ATRX. The samples were drawn from NOA16, a multicentre, single-arm, open-label phase I trial in Germany that tested a mutant IDH1 peptide vaccine in humans for the first time. Genomic DNA for TCRB sequencing was extracted from EDTA blood using the DNeasy Blood and Tissue Kit.

With respect to this clone: Its antigen is not yet known. No base qualities exist here, and no much larger clone lies one base off it.

The CDR3 contains 15 residues, cysteine and phenylalanine counted. The read is trimmed to its CDR3 DNA, 45 bases read in frame from base 1. V and J are trimmed by 5 bases and 2 bases, and the gene matches miss 8 bases of the junction. Looking up the germline V gene yields CDR1 MNHNS and CDR2 SASEGT. This sequence originates from a man aged 40-50 years with glioma. The chain was built from TRBV6-1 and TRBJ2-7, with 8 central nucleotides matching TRBD2. Sequencing was performed on PBMCs, taken from a glioma patient whose treatment included an IDH1 peptide vaccine. CDR3 reads: CASSLGLAQAYEQYF. The DNA sequence is TGTGCCAGCAGTCTCGGACTAGCCCAAGCCTACGAGCAGTACTTC.